The present entry profiles one T cell receptor (beta chain) with its context. Germline V gene sequence: CDR1 KGHSH, CDR2 LQKENI. The CDR3 is 15 amino acids. J was trimmed by 1 base and V by 2 bases; bases with no gene match: 4. The sample is drawn from a study of follicular helper T cells after annual influenza vaccination. Study details: Days 0, 7 and 28 post-vaccination were the blood draw times.

Data came from immunoSEQ multiplex PCR; TCRdb stores just in-frame clones and leaves some out. The data show over 4,000 clones, 65% to 85% seen once. As for time point: 2015-2016 season, 7 days after influenza vaccination. The chain links TRBV18 to TRBJ1-1; 7 bases are a match to TRBD1. This material consisted of CXCR5+ CD38- circulating T follicular helper cells from blood, taken 7 days after influenza vaccination. This sample's subset: circulating Tfh, non-naive CD4+CXCR5+PD-1+ (ICOS+CD38+ or ICOS-CD38-). This clonotype was sampled from an adult who received the influenza vaccine. The CDR3 loop is CASSPMGTANTEAFF. DNA for the CDR3: TGTGCCAGCTCACCAATGGGGACAGCGAACACTGAAGCTTTCTTT.